The sample holds many counts of the clone carrying this TCR beta chain. Its matching antigen is unknown. This sample was included in a study of CD8 T cells in ankylosing spondylitis. Overall study findings and caveats: A subset of motif variants has previously been described in the synovial fluid and blood of reactive arthritis. Disease-associated clones were reportedly significantly overrepresented in matched ankylosing spondylitis synovial fluid.

TCRdb processed the 5' RACE reads anew with MiXCR; each CDR3 protein has one entry. Of 200,000 to 250,000 distinct CDR3 sequences in the sample, under 12% were seen once. Germline CDR1 MNHEY, CDR2 SMNVEV (reference sequence). J lost 5 bases, V lost 2 bases, and 8 bases had no gene match. The CDR3 has 15 amino acids. The sequenced material came from blood, either unsorted or a sorted T cell fraction (not recorded which). The TCR comes from a male donor with ankylosing spondylitis or in good health (not recorded which). V and J are TRBV27 and TRBJ1-1; the match to TRBD1 covers 7 bases. The chain's CDR3 is CASSLGAGGMTEAFF. The CDR3 nucleotides read TGTGCCAGCAGTTTAGGGGCAGGGGGGATGACTGAAGCTTTCTTT.